A single sample gave rise to the 27 T cell receptor beta chains below, sequenced in a study of CD8+ T cells in alopecia areata. Sequencing templates came from extracted RNA that was reverse transcribed into cDNA. Method: immunoSEQ multiplex PCR; TCRdb's copy keeps in-frame clones and lacks some. The sample holds some 190,000 clones, about 51% seen once. Treatment in this sample: oral pan-JAK inhibitor, 5-10 mg twice daily. The input for sequencing was CD8+ T cells sorted from blood, taken around week 54, from a patient treated with tofacitinib. These receptors were obtained from a human donor with alopecia areata.

This sequence joins TRBV6-1 and TRBJ2-5; D could derive from TRBD1 or TRBD2 (5 bases each). V shed 6 bases and J shed 1 base, with 9 bases lying between them. In germline, CDR1 is MNHNS, CDR2 SASEGT. The CDR3 sequence is 13 residues long. The CDR3 region has the DNA TGTGCCAGCAGCCGGGACCCCCAAGAGACCCAGTACTTC. Amino acids: CASSRDPQETQYF.

The chain carries TRBV7-8 and TRBJ2-5, with 10 bases identical to TRBD2. Trimming at V came to 3 bases and at J to 2 bases, leaving 3 bases not matched to a gene. CDR1 is SGHVS, CDR2 FQNEAQ, per germline. The CDR3 covers 15 residues. The CDR3 coding sequence is TGTGCCAGCAGCTTCCATAGCGGGAGGCAAGAGACCCAGTACTTC. This sequence encodes CASSFHSGRQETQYF.

V is TRBV27 and J is TRBJ1-5, with TRBD1 matching over 8 bases. CDR1 is MNHEY and CDR2 is SMNVEV in the germline V gene (reference sequence). Germline trimming cut 4 bases from V and 7 bases from J; bases unmatched to any gene: 6. This CDR3 is built from 14 residues. CDR3 protein: CASSSGQGIQPQHF. CDR3 coding DNA: TGTGCCAGCAGTTCTGGACAGGGAATCCAGCCCCAGCATTTT.

This clone was seen a handful of times. The rearrangement joins TRBV11-2 to TRBJ2-7; D might be TRBD2 (5 bases). Germline V CDR1 and CDR2: SGHAT, FQNNGV. There are 13 residues in the CDR3. Between the trimmed V and J ends, which lost 1 base and 5 bases, there was a span of 9 bases. For the CDR3, the DNA is TGTGCCAGCAGCTTAGGGGGAGATGACGAGCAGTACTTC. Amino acids: CASSLGGDDEQYF.

The V call is TRBV6-5, the J call TRBJ2-5; TRBD2 matches at 9 bases. This CDR3 has 14 residues. Germline CDR1 reads MNHEY; CDR2 reads SVGAGI. After removal of 6 bases from V and 5 bases from J, the junction contained 7 bases not matched to a gene. CDR3 protein: CASRGTSMGETQYF. As DNA, the CDR3 is TGTGCCAGCAGGGGGACTAGCATGGGGGAGACCCAGTACTTC.

This clone was seen only once. The CDR3: CAISADGNTEAFF. The DNA of the CDR3 is TGTGCCATCAGCGCTGATGGAAACACTGAAGCTTTCTTT. This chain links TRBV10-3 with TRBJ1-1; D remains ambiguous. The germline V gene encodes CDR1 ENHRY and CDR2 SYGVKD. This CDR3 is built from 13 residues. Trimming removed 6 bases from V and 2 bases from J, with 10 bases in between.

This clone has more than one count but fewer than ten. The chain combines TRBV5-4 with TRBJ1-1, with D unresolved. V dropped 0 bases and J dropped 8 bases, with 5 bases sitting between them. The CDR3 totals 11 residues. Per the germline V gene, CDR1 is SGHNT and CDR2 is YYREEE (reference sequence). CDR3 sequence: CASSLGWEAFF. CDR3 nucleotide sequence: TGTGCCAGCAGCTTGGGGTGGGAAGCTTTCTTT.

The sample holds a few counts of this clone. The chain combines TRBV27 with TRBJ2-3; D call uncertain. The CDR3 contains 15 residues. Trimming took off 5 bases at V and 2 bases at J, with 14 bases between the two ends. Per germline, CDR1 MNHEY and CDR2 SMNVEV (reference sequence). This chain's CDR3 is CASSLRTPITDTQYF. The CDR3 coding sequence is TGTGCCAGCAGTCTCAGGACCCCCATCACAGATACGCAGTATTTT.

This clone has a handful of counts. The V and J genes are TRBV7-9 and TRBJ1-1; TRBD1 is a possible D gene (5 bases). V shed 5 bases and J shed 4 bases, with 20 bases lying between them. The CDR3 totals 16 residues. The germline gives CDR1 SEHNR, CDR2 FQNEAQ (reference sequence). The CDR3 nucleotides read TGTGCCAGCAGCCCCACCCCCGGGACCGGAGGCACTGAAGCTTTCTTT. It yields the protein CASSPTPGTGGTEAFF.

Comment on this clone: The same CDR3 is also encoded by other DNA sequences in this sample. The chain couples TRBV9 to TRBJ2-1, with 8 bases identical to TRBD1. Losses at the gene ends were 3 bases for V and 4 bases for J; bases not matched to a gene: 3. CDR3 length equals 14 residues. Germline CDR1 reads SGDLS; CDR2 reads YYNGEE. The CDR3 loop reads CASSARTGYNEQFF. In nucleotides, the CDR3 is TGTGCCAGCAGCGCCCGGACAGGGTACAATGAGCAGTTCTTC.

The rearrangement links TRBV6-5 to TRBJ1-1; 7 nucleotides agree with TRBD1. There are 13 residues in the CDR3. Losses at the gene ends were 2 bases for V and 7 bases for J; bases not matched to a gene: 4. Germline assignment: CDR1 MNHEY and CDR2 SVGAGI. CDR3 region: CASSYRTGNEAFF. The DNA for the CDR3 is TGTGCCAGCAGTTACCGGACAGGAAATGAAGCTTTCTTT.

The chain links TRBV5-6 to TRBJ2-7; D may correspond to TRBD1 or TRBD2 (5 bases each). CDR1 SGHDT and CDR2 YYEEEE come from the germline V gene. CDR3 length: 15 amino acids. V was pared by 0 bases and J by 2 bases, with 12 bases between. The CDR3 coding sequence is TGTGCCAGCAGCTTGGATGGGACGGAAGCCTACGAGCAGTACTTC. This encodes CASSLDGTEAYEQYF. Using reference TRBV5-6 and TRBJ2-7 for the parts outside the CDR3, the full variable domain is DAGVTQSPTHLIKTRGQQVTLRCSPKSGHDTVSWYQQALGQGPQFIFQYYEEEERQRGNFPDRFSGHQFPNYSSELNVNALLLGDSALYLCASSLDGTEAYEQYFGPGTRLTVT.

This clone has only a few counts. The rearrangement joins TRBV5-4 to TRBJ2-3; weak D call: TRBD2 (7 bases). This CDR3 contains 13 residues. Germline V CDR1 and CDR2: SGHNT, YYREEE (reference sequence). Trimming stripped 6 bases from V and 6 bases from J, with 14 bases between. CDR3 protein: CASTLGGADTQYF. The CDR3 bases are TGTGCCAGCACCCTTGGGGGGGCGGATACGCAGTATTTT.

This clone turned up a few times. The rearrangement joins TRBV5-4 to TRBJ1-1, with D perhaps matching TRBD1 (5 bases). Germline CDR1 SGHNT, CDR2 YYREEE (reference sequence). The CDR3 has 14 residues. V shed 0 bases and J shed 1 base, with 7 bases lying between them. CDR3 sequence (DNA): TGTGCCAGCAGCTTGGCAGGGCCGAACACTGAAGCTTTCTTT. Protein sequence: CASSLAGPNTEAFF.

The CDR3 loop reads CASSLGHVEEQYF. Here the CDR3 DNA reads TGTGCCAGCAGCTTAGGCCATGTGGAAGAGCAGTACTTC. The chain couples TRBV7-9 to TRBJ2-7, with D uncertain. The germline V and J ends were trimmed by 1 base and 7 bases, with 11 bases remaining between them. CDR1 and CDR2 from the germline V gene are SEHNR and FQNEAQ (reference sequence). CDR3 length: 13 residues.

This clone occurred a few times. The rearrangement joins TRBV6-5 to TRBJ1-2, with D uncertain. V lost 8 bases, J lost 5 bases, and 12 bases lay in between. Germline loops: CDR1 MNHEY, CDR2 SVGAGI. This CDR3 is built from 12 residues. CDR3 DNA: TGTGCCAGCCAAGGACTCTCGTATGGCTACACCTTC. The encoded protein is CASQGLSYGYTF.

The CDR3 region is CASSPTGSRSPLHF. For the CDR3, the DNA is TGTGCCAGCAGCCCGACAGGGTCACGATCACCCCTCCACTTT. The chain joins TRBV27 to TRBJ1-6; 7 bases match TRBD1. The CDR3 totals 14 residues. The junction had 9 bases not matched to a gene; V was cut back by 6 bases and J by 10 bases. The germline gives CDR1 MNHEY, CDR2 SMNVEV (reference sequence).

V gene TRBV5-6 combines with J gene TRBJ1-1, with 7 bases fitting TRBD1. Per germline, CDR1 SGHDT and CDR2 YYEEEE. The V gene end was trimmed by 1 base and the J gene end by 2 bases; junction bases not matched to a gene: 5. The CDR3 has 15 amino acids. CDR3 coding DNA: TGTGCCAGCAGCTTGATGTCAGGGGGTAACACTGAAGCTTTCTTT. As protein: CASSLMSGGNTEAFF.

This clone has only one observation. The chain carries TRBV7-2 and TRBJ2-1; D remains ambiguous. The length of the CDR3 is 15 residues. Trimming removed 4 bases at V and 9 bases at J, with 19 bases between. CDR1 SGHTA and CDR2 FQGNSA come from the germline V gene. CDR3 protein: CASSSSWIAKSEQFF. CDR3 DNA sequence: TGTGCCAGCAGCTCCTCCTGGATAGCCAAGAGTGAGCAGTTCTTC.

This clone showed up just a few times. The V gene is TRBV10-3, the J gene TRBJ1-2; no definite D call. From germline, CDR1 is ENHRY and CDR2 SYGVKD. The CDR3 is 12 amino acids. V was trimmed by 3 bases and J by 4 bases, leaving 6 bases between them. The DNA of the CDR3 is TGTGCCATCAGTGACCAGGTCTATGGCTACACCTTC. It translates to CAISDQVYGYTF.

This clone occurred a few times. The chain combines TRBV13 with TRBJ1-2; no definite D call. CDR1 is PRHDT and CDR2 is FYEKMQ in the germline V gene (reference sequence). The CDR3 is 16 residues long. Trimming took off 1 base at V and 4 bases at J, with 16 bases between the two ends. The CDR3 DNA reads TGTGCCAGCAGCTTAGAGGGCAGTAAGGCTCCCTATGGCTACACCTTC. It yields the protein CASSLEGSKAPYGYTF.

The chain has TRBV7-9 and TRBJ2-3; the D gene is possibly TRBD1 (6 bases). Deletions cut 7 bases from V and 2 bases from J, with 19 bases between. CDR1 is SEHNR and CDR2 is FQNEAQ in the germline V gene (reference sequence). The CDR3 is 16 amino acids. The CDR3 region has the DNA TGTGCCAGCACCATACCGGGACATTTGGACACAGATACGCAGTATTTT. This codes for CASTIPGHLDTDTQYF.

The V gene is TRBV27, the J gene TRBJ1-1, with 7 positions matching TRBD1. Germline loops: CDR1 MNHEY, CDR2 SMNVEV (reference sequence). Losses at the gene ends were 2 bases for V and 4 bases for J; bases not matched to a gene: 10. The CDR3 consists of 16 residues. The CDR3 here is CASSLIPTGLVTEAFF. The CDR3 region has the DNA TGTGCCAGCAGTTTAATCCCGACAGGGTTGGTCACTGAAGCTTTCTTT.

Only a few counts were recorded for this clone. The chain has TRBV9 and TRBJ2-1; 7 bases are shared with TRBD1. CDR1 and CDR2 (germline): SGDLS, YYNGEE. The junction had 1 base not matched to a gene; V was cut back by 3 bases and J by 7 bases. This CDR3 is built from 12 residues. The CDR3 DNA reads as TGTGCCAGCAGCGCGACAGGGAATGAGCAGTTCTTC. Encoded protein: CASSATGNEQFF.

The sample holds a few counts of this clone. The CDR3 is CSVGGLREQFF. Here the CDR3 DNA reads TGCAGCGTCGGGGGACTCCGCGAGCAGTTCTTC. This chain uses TRBV29-1 with TRBJ2-1; a possible D gene is TRBD2 (6 bases). V gave up 6 bases and J gave up 10 bases, with 13 bases separating them. From germline, CDR1 is SQVTM and CDR2 ANQGSEA. The CDR3 length is 11 residues.

The chain recombines TRBV10-3 with TRBJ2-7; D may be TRBD1 (6 bases). CDR3 length equals 16 residues. Germline V gene data show CDR1 as ENHRY and CDR2 as SYGVKD. The V gene lost 0 bases and the J gene lost 0 bases, with 12 bases spanning the gap. CDR3 in DNA: TGTGCCATCAGTGAGTCGGACAGCTCAAGCTCCTACGAGCAGTACTTC. Amino acids: CAISESDSSSSYEQYF.

This clone was recorded a few times. V and J are TRBV18 and TRBJ1-2; no firm D call. The germline gives CDR1 KGHSH, CDR2 LQKENI. The CDR3 loop spans 12 amino acids. Trimming cost V 6 bases and J 2 bases, with 7 bases left between them. The CDR3 DNA follows: TGTGCCAGCTCTCGGTTGAACTATGGCTACACCTTC. Amino acid sequence: CASSRLNYGYTF.